This T cell receptor (beta chain) was obtained from a study of blood T cell repertoires in COVID-19. Study background: Samples of COVID-19 (acute and convalescent) were obtained from the United States, Italy and Spain. Sample material is recorded as cDNA or gDNA derived from T cells, B-cell-depleted T cells, or PBMCs.

From germline, CDR1 is SGHDN and CDR2 FVKESK. V shed 1 base, J shed 3 bases, and the junction held 3 bases outside the gene matches. The CDR3 sequence is 16 residues long. Original analysis: Amplification of reference gene primers provided the estimated nucleated cell counts. Profiled with immunoSEQ multiplex PCR; TCRdb holds only in-frame clones, not every one. That table is the source of V, J and clone size, and D and trimming were worked out from the DNA. The sample contains about 84,000 clones, approximately 80% of which appear only once. V usage is TRBV14 and J usage is TRBJ1-2, with 12 bases matching TRBD1. The clonotype originates from a woman of 80 years or more with acute or convalescent COVID-19. Specimen: peripheral blood. The CDR3 protein is CASSQVGTGGDYGYTF. The DNA of the CDR3 is TGTGCCAGCAGCCAAGTTGGGACAGGGGGCGACTATGGCTACACCTTC.